Listed below are T cell receptor beta chains from one sample, sequenced in a study of blood T cells in healthy people across ages. TCRdb reprocessed the 5' RACE reads with MiXCR, giving one entry per CDR3 protein. Counted here are about 1.4 million distinct CDR3 sequences, approximately 59% occurring once; the ten biggest clones make up more than 6%. Material for sequencing was blood. Receptors were obtained from a man between 18 and 35 years old in good health. Both conserved end residues are part of each CDR3. Each record gives: clone size, CDR3 length, J gene, V gene, D gene, CDR3 DNA, CDR3 protein. A D gene is named only where the DNA matches it firmly. Clone sizes are given selectively: once, few, many, or a class where the clone is expanded.

abundance: .; len: 17; j_gene: TRBJ2-1; v_gene: TRBV4-3; d_gene: .; CDR3nt: TGCGCCAGCAGCCAAGTTATAGGGGCTAGCTCCTACAATGAGCAGTTCTTC; CDR3aa: CASSQVIGASSYNEQFF
abundance: once; len: 11; j_gene: TRBJ2-1; v_gene: TRBV24-1; d_gene: TRBD1; CDR3nt: TGTGCCACAGGGGACAGCCATGAGCAGTTCTTC; CDR3aa: CATGDSHEQFF
abundance: .; len: 13; j_gene: TRBJ1-2; v_gene: TRBV7-2; d_gene: .; CDR3nt: TGTGCCAGTACAAAGGGCAGCAGCTATGGCTACACCTTC; CDR3aa: CASTKGSSYGYTF
abundance: .; len: 15; j_gene: TRBJ2-1; v_gene: TRBV28; d_gene: .; CDR3nt: TGTGCCAGCAGCCGGCGACTATCATTGTACAATGAGCAGTTCTTC; CDR3aa: CASSRRLSLYNEQFF
abundance: once; len: 15; j_gene: TRBJ1-2; v_gene: TRBV6-6; d_gene: .; CDR3nt: TGTACCAGCATTGGGTCCATCCTAGCTAACTATGGCTACACCTTC; CDR3aa: CTSIGSILANYGYTF
abundance: many; len: 14; j_gene: TRBJ1-1; v_gene: TRBV5-1; d_gene: .; CDR3nt: TGTGCCAGCAGTTTAGGAGGGTTGAACACTGAAGCTTTCTTT; CDR3aa: CASSLGGLNTEAFF
abundance: .; len: 14; j_gene: TRBJ1-2; v_gene: TRBV28; d_gene: .; CDR3nt: TGTGCCAGCAGTGTGGGACCGGATTGGGGTGGCTACACCTTC; CDR3aa: CASSVGPDWGGYTF
abundance: .; len: 15; j_gene: TRBJ2-7; v_gene: TRBV20-1; d_gene: .; CDR3nt: TGCAGTGCTGTTTTGACGGGGGGCCTCTACAATGAGCAGTACTTC; CDR3aa: CSAVLTGGLYNEQYF
abundance: few; len: 16; j_gene: TRBJ2-1; v_gene: TRBV25-1; d_gene: TRBD2; CDR3nt: TGTGCCAGCAGTGAAACGGCTTTTGGGAGGGTCCATGAGCAGTTCTTC; CDR3aa: CASSETAFGRVHEQFF
abundance: .; len: 14; j_gene: TRBJ2-1; v_gene: TRBV7-2; d_gene: .; CDR3nt: TGTGCCAGCAGCCAGGACCATACCTACAATGAGCAGTTCTTC; CDR3aa: CASSQDHTYNEQFF
abundance: few; len: 12; j_gene: TRBJ2-7; v_gene: TRBV20-1; d_gene: .; CDR3nt: TGCAGTGTAGGCAGGGGTGGTGACGAGCAGTACTTC; CDR3aa: CSVGRGGDEQYF
abundance: .; len: 11; j_gene: TRBJ2-5; v_gene: TRBV29-1; d_gene: .; CDR3nt: TGCAGCGTTGTCGCGGAAGAGACCCAGTACTTC; CDR3aa: CSVVAEETQYF
abundance: few; len: 13; j_gene: TRBJ2-3; v_gene: TRBV24-1; d_gene: .; CDR3nt: TGTGCCACCAGTGAGTCTTTCTCAGATACGCAGTATTTT; CDR3aa: CATSESFSDTQYF
abundance: .; len: 15; j_gene: TRBJ1-2; v_gene: TRBV7-9; d_gene: .; CDR3nt: TGTGCCAGCAGCTCCGCCCCGATCGGGGTCGATGGCTACACCTTC; CDR3aa: CASSSAPIGVDGYTF
abundance: .; len: 16; j_gene: TRBJ1-4; v_gene: TRBV4-2; d_gene: .; CDR3nt: TGTGCCAGCAGCCAAGCACAGAGCTTAGCTAATGAAAAACTGTTTTTT; CDR3aa: CASSQAQSLANEKLFF
abundance: few; len: 14; j_gene: TRBJ2-5; v_gene: TRBV29-1; d_gene: .; CDR3nt: TGCAGCGTTGCGATGAGGCTACGGCAAGAGACCCAGTACTTC; CDR3aa: CSVAMRLRQETQYF
abundance: .; len: 15; j_gene: TRBJ2-5; v_gene: TRBV7-2; d_gene: .; CDR3nt: TGTGCCAGCAGCTTACAAGGAGGGCATCAAGAGACCCAGTACTTC; CDR3aa: CASSLQGGHQETQYF
abundance: few; len: 11; j_gene: TRBJ2-1; v_gene: TRBV20-1; d_gene: .; CDR3nt: TGCAGTGCGCGGGACCTGAATGAGCAGTTCTTC; CDR3aa: CSARDLNEQFF
abundance: .; len: 14; j_gene: TRBJ1-2; v_gene: TRBV6-2/TRBV6-3; d_gene: .; CDR3nt: TGTGCCAGCAGTTACTCGGCGCAGGGTCCTGGCTACACCTTC; CDR3aa: CASSYSAQGPGYTF
abundance: .; len: 14; j_gene: TRBJ1-4; v_gene: TRBV28; d_gene: .; CDR3nt: TGTGCCAGCAGGGAACACAGGGAGGATGAAAAACTGTTTTTT; CDR3aa: CASREHREDEKLFF
abundance: .; len: 16; j_gene: TRBJ2-5; v_gene: TRBV4-1; d_gene: TRBD1; CDR3nt: TGCGCCAGCAGCCAACCCAGACAGGGTAGGAACAATGAGCAGTACTTC; CDR3aa: CASSQPRQGRNNEQYF
abundance: .; len: 17; j_gene: TRBJ2-3; v_gene: TRBV20-1; d_gene: TRBD2; CDR3nt: TGCAGTGCCCCTTGGGTCGGGACTAGCATAGTAGGCGATACGCAGTATTTT; CDR3aa: CSAPWVGTSIVGDTQYF
abundance: .; len: 15; j_gene: TRBJ2-7; v_gene: TRBV4-3; d_gene: .; CDR3nt: TGCGCCAGCAGCCAAGATCTCAAAGGTTACTACGAGCAGTACTTC; CDR3aa: CASSQDLKGYYEQYF
abundance: .; len: 14; j_gene: TRBJ1-1; v_gene: TRBV10-3; d_gene: .; CDR3nt: TGTGCCATCAGACGGGAGACACCGAACACTGAAGCTTTCTTT; CDR3aa: CAIRRETPNTEAFF
abundance: .; len: 14; j_gene: TRBJ2-4; v_gene: TRBV25-1; d_gene: .; CDR3nt: TGTGCCAGCAGTGAATATATTCTTGGGGACATTCAGTACTTC; CDR3aa: CASSEYILGDIQYF
abundance: .; len: 13; j_gene: TRBJ1-2; v_gene: TRBV10-2; d_gene: .; CDR3nt: TGCGCCAGCAGGACACATGGGAACTATGGCTACACCTTC; CDR3aa: CASRTHGNYGYTF
abundance: few; len: 15; j_gene: TRBJ1-6; v_gene: TRBV7-9; d_gene: .; CDR3nt: TGTGCCAGCAGCCAAGGGTCCACCGATAATTCACCCCTCCACTTT; CDR3aa: CASSQGSTDNSPLHF
abundance: .; len: 15; j_gene: TRBJ1-1; v_gene: TRBV4-3; d_gene: .; CDR3nt: TGCGCCAGCAGCCAAGAGAGGGTGGGGAACACTGAAGCTTTCTTT; CDR3aa: CASSQERVGNTEAFF
abundance: .; len: 15; j_gene: TRBJ2-2; v_gene: TRBV4-2; d_gene: .; CDR3nt: TGTGCCAGCAGCCAAGGGGAAGGGGAAACCGGGGAGCTGTTTTTT; CDR3aa: CASSQGEGETGELFF
abundance: once; len: 17; j_gene: TRBJ1-1; v_gene: TRBV6-1; d_gene: TRBD1; CDR3nt: TGTGCCAGCAGCCATATGTCGGACAGGTCAGCGAACACTGAAGCTTTCTTT; CDR3aa: CASSHMSDRSANTEAFF
abundance: .; len: 13; j_gene: TRBJ2-7; v_gene: TRBV20-1; d_gene: TRBD2; CDR3nt: TGCAGTGCAACCGGGACTAGCGTTTGCGAGCAGTACTTC; CDR3aa: CSATGTSVCEQYF
abundance: once; len: 14; j_gene: TRBJ2-7; v_gene: TRBV20-1; d_gene: .; CDR3nt: TGCAGTGCGAGCGTCAGGGGAGGATCCTACGAGCAGTACTTC; CDR3aa: CSASVRGGSYEQYF
abundance: .; len: 15; j_gene: TRBJ2-5; v_gene: TRBV7-9; d_gene: .; CDR3nt: TGTGCCAGCAGCTTAGCCTTGACTCGGGACGGGACCCAGTACTTC; CDR3aa: CASSLALTRDGTQYF
abundance: .; len: 13; j_gene: TRBJ2-3; v_gene: TRBV29-1; d_gene: .; CDR3nt: TGCAGCGTTGAACGACAGAACACAGATACGCAGTATTTT; CDR3aa: CSVERQNTDTQYF
abundance: few; len: 16; j_gene: TRBJ1-2; v_gene: TRBV6-5; d_gene: .; CDR3nt: TGTGCCAGCTCGACGGCCGTCCAAGGATCAAACTATGGCTACACCTTC; CDR3aa: CASSTAVQGSNYGYTF
abundance: once; len: 14; j_gene: TRBJ2-3; v_gene: TRBV15; d_gene: .; CDR3nt: TGTGCCACCAGCAGAGGGAGGGGTCAAGATACGCAGTATTTT; CDR3aa: CATSRGRGQDTQYF
abundance: .; len: 16; j_gene: TRBJ1-6; v_gene: TRBV27; d_gene: .; CDR3nt: TGTGCCAGCAGTGCCGCCGACAACTCCTATAATTCACCCCTCCACTTT; CDR3aa: CASSAADNSYNSPLHF
abundance: .; len: 12; j_gene: TRBJ1-5; v_gene: TRBV12-3/TRBV12-4; d_gene: .; CDR3nt: TGTGCCAGCAGGGGGTACAATCAGCCCCAGCATTTT; CDR3aa: CASRGYNQPQHF
abundance: few; len: 17; j_gene: TRBJ2-7; v_gene: TRBV4-1; d_gene: .; CDR3nt: TGCGCCAGCAGCCGACCCGAATTCGGCCCAAACTCCTACGAGCAGTACTTC; CDR3aa: CASSRPEFGPNSYEQYF
abundance: .; len: 19; j_gene: TRBJ2-3; v_gene: TRBV12-3/TRBV12-4; d_gene: TRBD2; CDR3nt: TGTGCCAGCAGTTTAGTGATGAGGGAGGGGAGTTTGACGGGAGATACGCAGTATTTT; CDR3aa: CASSLVMREGSLTGDTQYF